The 5 T cell receptor beta chains presented below share a single source sample, sequenced in a study of cytotoxic CD8 clonotypes in ibrutinib-treated CLL. Profiled with immunoSEQ multiplex PCR; TCRdb holds only in-frame clones, not every one. The sample comprises about 45,000 clones, approximately 65% of which are singletons, and roughly 21% rests with the top ten. This sample comprised PBMCs, obtained after 24 months of ibrutinib treatment. These receptors all stem from a human donor with chronic lymphocytic leukemia.

This chain links TRBV28 with TRBJ2-1; the D call may be TRBD1 or TRBD2 (6 bases each). The CDR3 contains 13 residues. CDR1 MDHEN and CDR2 SYDVKM come from the germline V gene. V was cut by 10 bases and J by 4 bases, with 14 bases left in between. CDR3 loop: CAISEGGYNEQFF. CDR3 sequence (DNA): TGTGCCATCTCCGAGGGGGGTTACAATGAGCAGTTCTTC.

The chain carries TRBV7-3 and TRBJ1-1; 10 bases align to TRBD1. The length of the CDR3 is 17 residues. From germline, CDR1 is SGHTA and CDR2 FQGTGA. Unmatched junction bases numbered 11, after V lost 5 bases and J lost 2 bases. In nucleotides, the CDR3 is TGTGCCAGCAGCCAGACAGGGGGCAGAAGGAGTAACACTGAAGCTTTCTTT. The encoded protein is CASSQTGGRRSNTEAFF.

The table lists this clone with a few counts. The chain is built from TRBV7-2 and TRBJ1-5; D ambiguous. This CDR3 is 16 amino acids long. In germline, CDR1 is SGHTA, CDR2 FQGNSA. The V end was cut by 0 bases, the J end by 2 bases, with 11 bases between. As DNA, the CDR3 is TGTGCCAGCAGCTTAGCGCCCTTAGGCGGCAATCAGCCCCAGCATTTT. It codes for CASSLAPLGGNQPQHF.

The genes are TRBV30 and TRBJ1-2, with 7 bases fitting TRBD1. Per germline, CDR1 GTSNPN and CDR2 SVGIG (reference sequence). This CDR3 is 13 amino acids long. V trimming: 7 bases; J trimming: 4 bases; junction bases outside the gene matches: 9. The CDR3 sequence is CAFLSTGPYGYTF. DNA of the CDR3: TGTGCCTTCCTCTCGACAGGGCCCTATGGCTACACCTTC.

The chain couples TRBV7-6 to TRBJ2-5, with D perhaps matching TRBD2 (5 bases). The CDR3 sequence is 15 residues long. The germline V gene has CDR1 SGHVS and CDR2 FNYEAQ. Between the trimmed V and J ends, which lost 0 bases and 5 bases, there was a span of 13 bases. CDR3 sequence reads: CASSLALASAETQYF. In DNA form, the CDR3 reads TGTGCCAGCAGCTTAGCATTAGCGTCGGCCGAGACCCAGTACTTC.